Given below is one T cell receptor beta chain in context. These data are taken from a study of blood T cell repertoires in COVID-19. Overall study context: Collection of acute and convalescent COVID-19 samples took place in the United States, Italy and Spain.

CDR1 MRHNA and CDR2 SNTAGT come from the germline V gene. CDR3 length: 15 amino acids. Trimming shortened V by 4 bases and J by 0 bases, and 12 bases separated the two germline ends. Generated by immunoSEQ multiplex PCR, the TCRdb table keeps only in-frame clones and is missing some. In the table there are fewer than 200,000 clones, 90% to 95% of which are singletons. The sequence derives from a woman aged 50 to 65 with acute or convalescent COVID-19. Sequenced sample: peripheral blood. J is TRBJ1-2 and V is TRBV6-4, with TRBD1 as a possible D gene (6 bases). CDR3 region: CASSATYRANYGYTF. CDR3 bases: TGTGCCAGCAGTGCCACGTACAGGGCTAACTATGGCTACACCTTC.